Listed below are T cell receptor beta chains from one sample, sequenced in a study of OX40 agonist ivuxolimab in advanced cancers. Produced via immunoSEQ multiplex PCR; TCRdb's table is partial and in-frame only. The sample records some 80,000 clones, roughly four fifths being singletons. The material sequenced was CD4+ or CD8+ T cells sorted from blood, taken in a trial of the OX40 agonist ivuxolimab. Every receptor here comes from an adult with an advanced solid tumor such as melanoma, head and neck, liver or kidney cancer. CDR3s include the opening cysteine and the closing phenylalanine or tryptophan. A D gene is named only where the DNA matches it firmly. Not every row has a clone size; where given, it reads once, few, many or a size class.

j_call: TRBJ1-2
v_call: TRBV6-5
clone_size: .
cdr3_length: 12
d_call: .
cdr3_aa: CASSYWGYGYTF
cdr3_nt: TGTGCCAGCAGTTACTGGGGGTATGGCTACACCTTC

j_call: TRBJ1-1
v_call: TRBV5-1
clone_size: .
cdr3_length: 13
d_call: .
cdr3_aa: CASSLNRNTEAFF
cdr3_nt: TGCGCCAGCAGCTTAAACAGGAACACTGAAGCTTTCTTT

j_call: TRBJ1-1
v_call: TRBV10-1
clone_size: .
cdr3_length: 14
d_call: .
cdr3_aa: CASSGGPRNTEAFF
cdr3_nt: TGCGCCAGCAGTGGAGGCCCGAGGAACACTGAAGCTTTCTTT

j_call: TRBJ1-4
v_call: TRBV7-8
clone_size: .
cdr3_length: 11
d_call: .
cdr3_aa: CASSLTEKLFF
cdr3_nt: TGTGCCAGCAGCTTGACAGAAAAACTGTTTTTT

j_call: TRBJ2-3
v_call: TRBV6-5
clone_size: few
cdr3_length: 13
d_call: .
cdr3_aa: CASMLAGGGTQYF
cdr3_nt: TGTGCCAGCATGCTGGCAGGTGGGGGTACGCAGTATTTT

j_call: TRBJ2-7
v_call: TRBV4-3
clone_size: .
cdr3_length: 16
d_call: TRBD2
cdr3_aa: CASSQERGLAGAEQYF
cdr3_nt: TGCGCCAGCAGCCAAGAACGGGGACTAGCGGGAGCCGAGCAGTACTTC

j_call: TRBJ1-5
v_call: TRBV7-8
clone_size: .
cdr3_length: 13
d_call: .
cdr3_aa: CASRGYSNQPQHF
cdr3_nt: TGTGCCAGCAGGGGTTATAGCAATCAGCCCCAGCATTTT

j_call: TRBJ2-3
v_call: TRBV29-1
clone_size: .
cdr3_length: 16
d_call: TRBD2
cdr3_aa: CSVLPGLAGITDTQYF
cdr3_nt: TGCAGCGTGCTTCCCGGACTAGCGGGGATCACAGATACGCAGTATTTT

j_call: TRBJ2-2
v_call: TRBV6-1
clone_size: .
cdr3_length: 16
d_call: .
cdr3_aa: CASSESWQANTGELFF
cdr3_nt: TGTGCCAGCAGTGAATCTTGGCAGGCGAACACCGGGGAGCTGTTTTTT

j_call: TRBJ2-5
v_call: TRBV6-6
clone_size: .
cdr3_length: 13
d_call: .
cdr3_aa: CASSITPPETQYF
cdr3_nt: TGTGCCAGCAGCATCACCCCCCCCGAGACCCAGTACTTC

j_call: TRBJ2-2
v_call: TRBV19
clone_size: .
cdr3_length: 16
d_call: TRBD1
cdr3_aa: CASSMSGGTNTGELFF
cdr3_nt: TGTGCCAGTAGTATGTCAGGGGGAACGAACACCGGGGAGCTGTTTTTT

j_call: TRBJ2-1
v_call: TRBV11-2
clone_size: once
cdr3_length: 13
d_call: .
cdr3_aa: CASSLIQGNEQFF
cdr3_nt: TGTGCCAGCAGCTTGATTCAGGGGAATGAGCAGTTCTTC

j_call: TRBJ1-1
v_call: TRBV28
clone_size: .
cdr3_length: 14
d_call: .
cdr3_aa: CASRGDLMYAEAFF
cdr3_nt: TGTGCCAGCAGGGGGGATCTCATGTACGCTGAAGCTTTCTTT

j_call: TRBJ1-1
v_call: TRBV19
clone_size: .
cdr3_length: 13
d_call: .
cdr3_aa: CASKKQLNTEAFF
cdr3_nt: TGTGCCAGTAAGAAACAGTTGAACACTGAAGCTTTCTTT

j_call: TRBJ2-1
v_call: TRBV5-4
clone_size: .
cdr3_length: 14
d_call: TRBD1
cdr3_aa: CASSFRDRAGEQFF
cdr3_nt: TGTGCCAGCAGCTTCCGGGACAGAGCAGGTGAGCAGTTCTTC

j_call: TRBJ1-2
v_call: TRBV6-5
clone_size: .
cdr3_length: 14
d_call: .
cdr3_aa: CASSYQIGLNGYTF
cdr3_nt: TGTGCCAGCAGTTACCAAATCGGACTCAATGGCTACACCTTC